The T cell receptor (beta chain) under discussion was sequenced for a study of blood T cell repertoires in COVID-19 (dated by TCRdb to about 2020). Looking at the study overall: Samples covering the acute and convalescent phases of COVID-19 were provided by collaborators in the United States, Italy and Spain. The repertoires were made available in a free public database intended to serve as a resource for research on the immune response to SARS-CoV-2. The samples were drawn from two sources: the first 160 participants of the ongoing ImmuneRACE study, and fewer than 1,500 subjects contributed by 6 global collaborators. Where available, HLA class I and class II types were taken from metadata supplied by the sample provider and were not determined by assay-based typing. Sample metadata almost always included a de-identified subject ID, COVID-19 status, age in years and sex. The prospective study material was composed of cDNA or gDNA derived from T cells, B-cell-depleted T cells, or PBMCs. Deeply sampled blood TCRbeta repertoires from subjects exposed to, actively infected with, or recovered from COVID-19 were included in the dataset. Overall study results and their limits: The amount of clinical and demographic metadata varied by source and participant and was provided uncurated.

Concerning this clone itself: The antigen this receptor binds is unknown. No qualities accompany the bases; no much larger clone lies one base away.

Participants in the prospective study were aged roughly 18 to 95 years, lived in about two dozen United States geographic areas, and enrolled through a virtual design. To assign participants to cohorts, the prospective study relied on clinical history that participants themselves reported in a screening survey and a study questionnaire. Recovered participants in ImmuneRACE Cohort 3 were defined by two consecutive negative NP/OP PCR tests, clearance by a healthcare professional, or resolution of symptoms. Mobile phlebotomists in the prospective study collected whole blood, serum and a nasopharyngeal or oropharyngeal swab from every participant. Additional blood draws and questionnaires over an approximately 2-month period could optionally be provided by prospective study participants. Prospective study blood samples were shipped either frozen or at room temperature before DNA extraction. TCRbeta CDR3 regions were amplified from genomic DNA using the immunoSEQ Assay, a bias-controlled multiplex PCR. In the authors' own workflow: The number of nucleated cells in each sample was estimated from the amplification of reference gene primers within the assay. Sequence reads were collapsed and filtered to measure the absolute abundance of every unique TCRbeta CDR3 rearrangement. For each sample, productive Simpson clonality was calculated by taking the square root of Simpson's diversity index across productive rearrangements. TCRdb obtained this table from immuneACCESS and retained in-frame rearrangements with V and J assigned. These tables miss some clones; where compared with another copy, unresolved V genes account for less than half of the shortfall, and the remainder is unexplained. The V and J calls and clone size come from that table; D and trimming were worked out from the DNA. For this sample the table gives under 200,000 clones, of which about 91% were detected only once. Of the sample, less than 0.85% is held by the ten largest clones.

Trimming takes 2 bases from V and 0 bases from J, and the germline ends sit 11 bases apart. According to the germline V gene, CDR1 reads SGHVS and CDR2 reads FQNEAQ. From its cysteine to its phenylalanine, the CDR3 spans 16 amino acids. CDR3 DNA is the only sequence kept; it has 48 bases, read in frame from the first base. This clonotype was obtained from a woman aged 18-35 years who had recovered from COVID-19. Recombination joined TRBV7-8 with TRBJ2-1, with TRBD1 perhaps the D gene, on 5 matching bases. Sequencing was performed on PBMCs or T cells enriched from blood (not recorded which). The CDR3 protein: CASSLRGDSSYNEQFF. The DNA sequence is TGTGCCAGCAGCTTAAGAGGCGACAGCTCCTACAATGAGCAGTTCTTC.